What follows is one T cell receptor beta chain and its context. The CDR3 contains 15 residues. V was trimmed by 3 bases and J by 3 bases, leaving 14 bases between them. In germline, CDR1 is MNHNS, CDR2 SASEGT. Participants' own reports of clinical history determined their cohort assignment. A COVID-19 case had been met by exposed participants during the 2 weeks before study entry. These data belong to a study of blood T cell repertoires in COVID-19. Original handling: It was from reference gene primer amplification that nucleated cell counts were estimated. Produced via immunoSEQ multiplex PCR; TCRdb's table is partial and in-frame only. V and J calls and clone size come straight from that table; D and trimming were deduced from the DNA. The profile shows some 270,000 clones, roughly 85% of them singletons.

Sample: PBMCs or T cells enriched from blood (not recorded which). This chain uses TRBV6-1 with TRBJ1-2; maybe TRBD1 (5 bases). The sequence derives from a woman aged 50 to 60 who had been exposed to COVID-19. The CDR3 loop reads CASSDHGHPDYGYTF. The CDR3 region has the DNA TGTGCCAGCAGTGACCACGGACATCCTGACTATGGCTACACCTTC.